What follows describes a single T cell receptor (beta chain). The source of the sample is a study of blood T cell repertoires in COVID-19. Study-level information: Donors in the United States, Italy and Spain gave samples during acute or convalescent COVID-19. PBMCs, B-cell-depleted T cells, or T cells provided the cDNA or gDNA that made up the material.

The V gene's germline CDR1 is MDHEN and CDR2 SYDVKM. CDR3 length equals 15 residues. Trimming left V 3 bases short and J 5 bases short, with 13 bases between. Original processing notes: Amplification of reference gene primers was used by the study to estimate nucleated cell counts. Data came from immunoSEQ multiplex PCR; TCRdb stores just in-frame clones and leaves some out. The V and J calls and clone size were taken over from that table, and D and trimming were inferred from the DNA. Among approximately 300,000 clones listed, about nine tenths were seen once. Individuals aged roughly 18 to 90 years were recruited from 24 US areas.

The TCR sequence derives from a woman under 30 who had recovered from COVID-19. The chain has TRBV28 and TRBJ1-4; no clear D gene. Sample: PBMCs or T cells enriched from blood (not recorded which). CDR3 sequence reads: CASSFFGRENEKLFF. The CDR3 region has the DNA TGTGCCAGCAGTTTTTTTGGACGGGAAAATGAAAAACTGTTTTTT.